Each of the 10 T cell receptor beta chains below was sequenced from the same sample in a study of chemoradiotherapy in HPV16-positive cancers. Measured with immunoSEQ multiplex PCR; TCRdb has only the in-frame clones, and not every one. The sample has approximately 14,000 clones; roughly 71% are singletons. The sample was collected from a patient who underwent chemoradiotherapy. The receptor source for this set is a human donor with HPV-associated anogenital cancer.

The table lists this clone with a count of one. V and J are TRBV5-1 and TRBJ2-7; D assignment may be TRBD1 or TRBD2 (5 bases each). CDR1 SGHRS and CDR2 YFSETQ come from the germline V gene. V lost 2 bases and J lost 1, with 10 bases in between. The CDR3 sequence is 14 residues long. CDR3 amino acids: CASSFLGESYEQYF. CDR3 sequence (DNA): TGCGCCAGCAGCTTCCTGGGGGAATCCTACGAGCAGTACTTC.

This sequence joins TRBV7-2 and TRBJ2-1; TRBD2 might be the D (6 bases). The CDR3 runs to 14 residues. Trimming removed 0 bases at V and 7 bases at J, with 10 bases between. Germline assignment: CDR1 SGHTA and CDR2 FQGNSA. The CDR3 protein is CASSLARSGNEQFF. The CDR3 nucleotides read TGTGCCAGCAGCTTAGCGAGGAGCGGGAATGAGCAGTTCTTC.

This clone showed up just a few times. This sequence joins TRBV18 and TRBJ1-1, with D maybe TRBD1 (6 bases). From germline, CDR1 is KGHSH and CDR2 LQKENI. The germline V and J ends were trimmed by 0 bases and 3 bases, with 14 bases remaining between them. This CDR3 region has 16 residues. This chain's CDR3 is CASSPPSGARDTEAFF. In nucleotides, the CDR3 is TGTGCCAGCTCACCACCGTCGGGGGCGAGGGACACTGAAGCTTTCTTT.

The rearrangement uses TRBV7-2 and TRBJ2-2, with D maybe TRBD2 (5 bases). With 5 bases removed from V and 7 bases from J, the gap between germline ends came to 11 bases. CDR1 is SGHTA and CDR2 is FQGNSA in the germline V gene. This CDR3 is built from 13 residues. The CDR3, as DNA: TGTGCCAGCAGCGAACTAGGATACGGGGAGCTGTTTTTT. Its protein is CASSELGYGELFF.

This rearrangement joins TRBV10-3 to TRBJ2-7; TRBD1 is a possible D gene (6 bases). The CDR3 is 12 residues long. V lost 10 bases to trimming and J lost 1 base, with 11 bases between them. Germline loops: CDR1 ENHRY, CDR2 SYGVKD. CDR3: CASSQGSYEQYF. DNA for the CDR3: TGTGCCAGCTCACAGGGATCCTACGAGCAGTACTTC.

V usage is TRBV11-2 and J usage is TRBJ1-6, with D unresolved. This CDR3 comprises 15 residues. V lost 0 bases and J 6 bases, leaving 9 bases between the germline ends. Germline-derived CDR1 and CDR2 are SGHAT and FQNNGV. The CDR3 reads CASSLEGQVNSPLHF. The CDR3 DNA follows: TGTGCCAGCAGCTTAGAAGGGCAGGTTAATTCACCCCTCCACTTT.

The rearrangement links TRBV10-3 to TRBJ1-1, with D unresolved. V lost 3 bases and J 0 bases, leaving 11 bases between the germline ends. This CDR3 comprises 15 residues. Germline CDR1 ENHRY, CDR2 SYGVKD. Here the CDR3 reads CAISDGFLVNTEAFF. CDR3 nucleotide sequence: TGTGCCATCAGTGACGGCTTCCTCGTGAACACTGAAGCTTTCTTT.

Sample share makes this clone medium-sized. This CDR3 is CSAGSSYEQYF. As DNA, the CDR3 is TGCAGCGCCGGATCTTCCTACGAGCAGTACTTC. The chain carries TRBV29-1 and TRBJ2-7; D remains unclear. The CDR3 loop spans 11 amino acids. V was clipped by 7 bases and J by 1 base, with 8 bases between them. Germline CDR1 reads SQVTM; CDR2 reads ANQGSEA.

The chain couples TRBV28 to TRBJ1-2; possible D gene TRBD1, 6 bases. Germline assignment: CDR1 MDHEN and CDR2 SYDVKM. This CDR3 comprises 13 residues. Trimming took off 8 bases at V and 4 bases at J, with 14 bases between the two ends. CDR3 amino acids: CASWTAETYGYTF. The CDR3 nucleotides are TGTGCCAGCTGGACAGCAGAAACCTATGGCTACACCTTC.

This sequence joins TRBV6-5 and TRBJ2-7; TRBD2 agrees at 9 bases. The germline V gene has CDR1 MNHEY and CDR2 SVGAGI. With V trimmed by 6 bases and J by 3 bases, 3 bases remained unmatched. CDR3 length: 13 residues. This CDR3 reads CASRTSGSYEQYF. DNA for the CDR3: TGTGCCAGCAGGACTAGCGGAAGCTACGAGCAGTACTTC.